This TCR beta chain was profiled in a study of beta chain features in type 1 diabetes. Study observations and caveats: Type 1 diabetes patients had moderately but significantly shorter TCRB CDR3s in all four CD4+ subsets.

Concerning this clone itself: What it binds is not known.

Germline values: CDR1 SNHLY, CDR2 FYNNEI. Trimming took 0 bases from V and 5 from J, leaving 8 bases between them. CDR3 length: 14 amino acids. Sequenced material consisted of expressed TCRB transcripts (all of the isolated RNA was reverse transcribed). Libraries were prepared by immunoSEQ multiplex PCR; TCRdb keeps only in-frame clonotypes and omits some of them. The table includes approximately 250,000 clones, approximately 10% detected once. Sequencing was performed on naive CD4+ T cells from blood. The J gene is TRBJ1-5, the V gene TRBV2; D is perhaps TRBD1 (5 bases). The TCR originated in a man aged 25-45 years with type 1 diabetes. The CDR3 region is CASSEATGDQPQHF. The CDR3 region has the DNA TGTGCCAGCAGTGAAGCTACGGGGGATCAGCCCCAGCATTTT.